The 19 T cell receptor beta chains listed next were all sequenced from one sample in a study of cytomegalovirus exposure and HLA in healthy donors. Use of 60 Vbeta and 13 Jbeta primers characterized the PCR. TCRdb's table, derived via immunoSEQ multiplex PCR, lists solely in-frame clones and lacks some. The repertoire includes roughly 100,000 clones, 55% to 80% of them detected once, and about 4.5% sits in the top ten. Sequencing was carried out using PBMCs. Receptors were obtained from a human donor in good health.

This chain joins TRBV10-2 and TRBJ2-1; unclear D gene. With 2 bases removed from V and 8 bases from J, the gap between germline ends came to 16 bases. The CDR3 consists of 15 residues. Germline assignment: CDR1 WSHSY and CDR2 SAAADI. This CDR3 is CASSETYRRFDEQFF. The CDR3, as DNA: TGCGCCAGCAGTGAGACCTACCGCCGGTTTGATGAGCAGTTCTTC.

J is TRBJ1-1 and V is TRBV25-1; 7 bases agree with TRBD1. The CDR3 consists of 14 residues. The V segment lost 7 bases and the J segment 3 bases; nucleotides outside the gene matches: 8. Germline V lookup: CDR1 MGHDK, CDR2 SYGVNS. The CDR3 nucleotides are TGTGCCAGCACTCTGACAGGGTCATACACTGAAGCTTTCTTT. Amino acid sequence: CASTLTGSYTEAFF. Full variable domain (rest looked up from reference TRBV25-1 and TRBJ1-1): EADIYQTPRYLVIGTGKKITLECSQTMGHDKMYWYQQDPGMELHLIHYSYGVNSTEKGDLSSESTVSRIRTEHFPLTLESARPSHTSQYLCASTLTGSYTEAFFGQGTRLTVV.

The count of this clone is one. The V call is TRBV14, the J call TRBJ2-1; maybe TRBD1 (6 bases). This CDR3 spans 16 amino acids. Trimming shortened V by 5 bases and J by 5 bases, and 19 bases separated the two germline ends. Germline lookup yields CDR1 SGHDN and CDR2 FVKESK. CDR3 sequence reads: CASSLLTGRSNNEQFF. The CDR3 DNA reads as TGTGCCAGCAGCTTACTTACAGGGAGATCTAACAATGAGCAGTTCTTC.

The chain employs TRBV27 and TRBJ2-4, with 7 positions matching TRBD1. The V and J ends lost 6 bases and 4 bases, in that order; junction bases with no gene match: 6. The length of the CDR3 is 14 residues. Germline V gives CDR1 MNHEY, CDR2 SMNVEV (reference sequence). Written as DNA, the CDR3 is TGTGCCAGCAGGGTTACAGGGGTAAAAAACATTCAGTACTTC. This codes for CASRVTGVKNIQYF.

The chain carries TRBV27 and TRBJ1-5; TRBD1 is a possible D gene (6 bases). The ends were cut back, 5 bases at V and 4 bases at J, with 15 bases in the middle. The CDR3 runs to 15 residues. Germline assignment: CDR1 MNHEY and CDR2 SMNVEV (reference sequence). The CDR3 DNA reads as TGTGCCAGCAGTCCCGACAGGTTGGGGAATCAGCCCCAGCATTTT. Translation gives CASSPDRLGNQPQHF.

The chain uses TRBV5-6 and TRBJ2-7, with D perhaps TRBD1 (6 bases). The CDR3 spans 12 residues. The germline gives CDR1 SGHDT, CDR2 YYEEEE. The germline V and J ends were trimmed by 3 bases and 6 bases, with 10 bases remaining between them. DNA of the CDR3: TGTGCCAGCAGCTCCCACAGGGCCGAGCAGTACTTC. Its protein product is CASSSHRAEQYF.

J is TRBJ2-5 and V is TRBV6-1, with 8 nucleotides matching TRBD1. The germline V gene has CDR1 MNHNS and CDR2 SASEGT. The CDR3 loop spans 15 amino acids. After removal of 3 bases from V and 4 bases from J, the junction contained 7 bases not matched to a gene. The CDR3 loop reads CASSDSDRGGETQYF. DNA for the CDR3: TGTGCCAGCAGTGATTCCGACAGGGGAGGAGAGACCCAGTACTTC.

The chain joins TRBV7-7 to TRBJ2-2; 7 positions match TRBD1. The CDR3 contains 15 residues. Germline V gene lookup returns CDR1 SSHAT and CDR2 FNYEAQ (reference sequence). The V gene end was trimmed by 3 bases and the J gene end by 1 base; junction bases not matched to a gene: 2. CDR3 in DNA: TGTGCCAGCAGCTTGAGACAGGGGAACACCGGGGAGCTGTTTTTT. Its protein product is CASSLRQGNTGELFF.

V usage is TRBV6-1 and J usage is TRBJ2-5, with 7 bases aligning to TRBD2. The CDR3 consists of 13 residues. In germline, CDR1 is MNHNS, CDR2 SASEGT. The trim removed 5 bases at V and 2 bases at J, leaving 2 bases unmatched. Here the CDR3 DNA reads TGTGCCAGCAGTCCTAGCGGTCAAGAGACCCAGTACTTC. Translation: CASSPSGQETQYF.

The J gene is TRBJ2-7, the V gene TRBV27; TRBD2 aligns across 8 bases. Germline lookup yields CDR1 MNHEY and CDR2 SMNVEV (reference sequence). The V segment lost 6 bases and the J segment 4 bases; nucleotides outside the gene matches: 11. This CDR3 spans 15 amino acids. The CDR3 DNA sequence: TGTGCCAGCAGCCTCACTAGCGGAGTCTTTTACGAGCAGTACTTC. This translates into CASSLTSGVFYEQYF.

The chain couples TRBV7-9 to TRBJ1-1; D possibly corresponds to TRBD1 (5 bases). Germline V gene lookup returns CDR1 SEHNR and CDR2 FQNEAQ (reference sequence). CDR3 size: 13 residues. The ends were cut back, 4 bases at V and 1 base at J, with 7 bases in the middle. In DNA, the CDR3 is TGTGCCAGCAGCTCAGACAGGAACACTGAAGCTTTCTTT. It translates to CASSSDRNTEAFF. The full variable domain, completed using reference TRBV7-9 and TRBJ1-1, is DTGVSQNPRHKITKRGQNVTFRCDPISEHNRLYWYRQTLGQGPEFLTYFQNEAQLEKSRLLSDRFSAERPKGSFSTLEIQRTEQGDSAMYLCASSSDRNTEAFFGQGTRLTVV.

This chain joins TRBV28 and TRBJ1-2; weak D call: TRBD1 (5 bases). From germline, CDR1 is MDHEN and CDR2 SYDVKM. Trimming took off 4 bases at V and 2 bases at J, with 11 bases between the two ends. The CDR3 length is 14 residues. CDR3 residues: CASSSYRLNYGYTF. The DNA for the CDR3 is TGTGCCAGCAGTTCCTACAGGTTAAACTATGGCTACACCTTC.

This chain links TRBV19 with TRBJ1-4; 7 bases agree with TRBD1. The germline V gene encodes CDR1 LNHDA and CDR2 SQIVND (reference sequence). The CDR3 spans 14 residues. The trim removed 4 bases at V and 7 bases at J, leaving 6 bases unmatched. This chain's CDR3 is CASSTGGFGEKLFF. CDR3 DNA sequence: TGTGCCAGTAGTACAGGGGGATTCGGTGAAAAACTGTTTTTT.

This clone was counted a few times. The chain combines TRBV5-1 with TRBJ2-7, with 11 bases fitting TRBD2. Germline V gene sequence: CDR1 SGHRS, CDR2 YFSETQ. CDR3 length: 16 residues. V was clipped by 4 bases and J by 2 bases; unmatched bases: 8. This chain's CDR3 is CASSPMTSGTTYEQYF. The CDR3 nucleotides are TGCGCCAGCAGCCCCATGACTAGCGGGACCACCTACGAGCAGTACTTC.

CDR3 in DNA: TGTGCCAGCAGTGAGGCGGGGGCCACGTATGAAAAACTGTTTTTT. Translating gives CASSEAGATYEKLFF. This rearrangement joins TRBV2 to TRBJ1-4; tentative D call: TRBD1 (6 bases). The length of the CDR3 is 15 residues. From germline, CDR1 is SNHLY and CDR2 FYNNEI. Trimming took 3 bases from V and 6 from J, leaving 14 bases between them.

The chain uses TRBV19 and TRBJ2-1; TRBD2 is a possible D gene (6 bases). The V end lost 4 bases, the J end lost 0 bases, and 13 bases lay between the germline ends. The CDR3 is 16 residues long. Germline assignment: CDR1 LNHDA and CDR2 SQIVND (reference sequence). The CDR3 coding sequence is TGTGCCAGTAGTACCCGGGACTCGAGCTCCTACAATGAGCAGTTCTTC. This translates into CASSTRDSSSYNEQFF.

The V call is TRBV7-9, the J call TRBJ2-2, with D possibly matching TRBD1 (6 bases). CDR1 and CDR2 from the germline V gene are SEHNR and FQNEAQ (reference sequence). The CDR3 sequence is 15 residues long. The V end was cut by 4 bases, the J end by 1 base, with 10 bases between. The CDR3 coding sequence is TGTGCCAGCAGCTCCACGACAGGGAACACCGGGGAGCTGTTTTTT. This encodes CASSSTTGNTGELFF.

This clone was recorded only once. The rearrangement joins TRBV10-3 to TRBJ2-7, with 7 bases lining up with TRBD1. The V and J ends lost 3 bases and 5 bases, in that order; junction bases with no gene match: 10. Germline CDR1 ENHRY, CDR2 SYGVKD. This CDR3 is built from 15 residues. The CDR3 region has the DNA TGTGCCATCAGTGAACCCGGGACAGTGGGGCACGAGCAGTACTTC. This sequence encodes CAISEPGTVGHEQYF.

The chain uses TRBV7-9 and TRBJ2-7; a possible D gene is TRBD2 (6 bases). Looked up from germline, CDR1 is SEHNR and CDR2 is FQNEAQ (reference sequence). The V and J ends lost 2 bases and 6 bases respectively, with 14 bases between them. The CDR3 consists of 14 residues. The CDR3 DNA follows: TGTGCCAGCAGCTTAACCGGTGGGGGGTTCGAGCAGTACTTC. Translated, it gives CASSLTGGGFEQYF.